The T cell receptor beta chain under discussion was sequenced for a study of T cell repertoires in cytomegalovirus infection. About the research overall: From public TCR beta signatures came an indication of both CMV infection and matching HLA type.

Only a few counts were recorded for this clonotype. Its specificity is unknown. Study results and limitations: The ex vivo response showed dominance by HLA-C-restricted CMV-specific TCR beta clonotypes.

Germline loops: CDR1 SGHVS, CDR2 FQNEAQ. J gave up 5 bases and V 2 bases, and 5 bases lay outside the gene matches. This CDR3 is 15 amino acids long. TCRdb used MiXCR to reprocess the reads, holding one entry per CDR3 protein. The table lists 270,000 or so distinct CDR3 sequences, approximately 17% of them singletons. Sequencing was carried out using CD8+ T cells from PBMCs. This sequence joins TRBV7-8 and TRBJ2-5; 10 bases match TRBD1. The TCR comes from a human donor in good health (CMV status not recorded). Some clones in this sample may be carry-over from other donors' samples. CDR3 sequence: CASSLWDRGGETQYF. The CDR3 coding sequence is TGTGCCAGCAGCTTATGGGACAGGGGCGGGGAGACCCAGTACTTC.